A single sample gave rise to the 31 T cell receptor beta chains below, sequenced in a study of siplizumab effects on memory and regulatory T cells. The method was immunoSEQ multiplex PCR; TCRdb's version includes in-frame clones alone and lacks a portion of them. This table holds fewer than 120,000 clones, roughly 92% found once. The sequenced sample was CD4+ T cells sorted from blood. These receptors were obtained from a human donor in good health.

This chain uses TRBV11-2 with TRBJ1-2, with D unresolved. This CDR3 has 13 residues. Trimming took off 1 base at V and 8 bases at J, with 11 bases between the two ends. The germline gives CDR1 SGHAT, CDR2 FQNNGV. The CDR3 nucleotides read TGTGCCAGCAGCTTAGCTGCAAGGGAAGGCTACACCTTC. Protein product: CASSLAAREGYTF.

The genes are TRBV7-8 and TRBJ2-7; the D gene could be TRBD1 or TRBD2 (7 bases each). Looked up from germline, CDR1 is SGHVS and CDR2 is FQNEAQ. V was clipped by 5 bases and J by 4 bases, with 18 bases between them. The CDR3 runs 15 residues. CDR3 loop: CASSQGGGIMYEQYF. CDR3 nucleotide sequence: TGTGCCAGCAGCCAGGGGGGGGGCATAATGTACGAGCAGTACTTC.

There are a few counts of this clone. This chain connects TRBV9 to TRBJ1-1; TRBD1 is a possible D gene (6 bases). Germline V gene sequence: CDR1 SGDLS, CDR2 YYNGEE. Trimming shortened V by 0 bases and J by 7 bases, and 13 bases separated the two germline ends. The CDR3 totals 14 residues. As DNA, the CDR3 is TGTGCCAGCAGCGTAGGGGGGCGTTCCGGTGAAGCTTTCTTT. This codes for CASSVGGRSGEAFF. The whole variable domain, filled in from reference TRBV9 and TRBJ1-1, reads DSGVTQTPKHLITATGQRVTLRCSPRSGDLSVYWYQQSLDQGLQFLIQYYNGEERAKGNILERFSAQQFPDLHSELNLSSLELGDSALYFCASSVGGRSGEAFFGQGTRLTVV.

V and J are TRBV12-5 and TRBJ1-3, with D possibly being TRBD1 (5 bases). The CDR3 has 17 residues. V gave up 4 bases and J gave up 0 bases, with 16 bases separating them. Looked up from germline, CDR1 is LGHNT and CDR2 is FRNRAP. For the CDR3, the DNA is TGTGCTAGTGGTTCCCCCCGGTGGGGGAGCTCTGGAAACACCATATATTTT. It translates to CASGSPRWGSSGNTIYF.

This chain links TRBV6-1 with TRBJ1-2; 7 bases align to TRBD1. With V trimmed by 6 bases and J by 3 bases, 7 bases remained unmatched. Germline V gene data show CDR1 as MNHNS and CDR2 as SASEGT. CDR3 size: 14 residues. CDR3 DNA sequence: TGTGCCAGCAGAGAATGGACAGGCGACTATGGCTACACCTTC. Translation gives CASREWTGDYGYTF.

CDR3 amino acids: CASSRGLVTLLEQYF. CDR3 DNA sequence: TGTGCCAGCAGCCGAGGTTTGGTTACCCTACTAGAGCAGTACTTC. The chain has TRBV7-8 and TRBJ2-7, with D hard to call. This CDR3 spans 15 amino acids. V gave up 5 bases and J gave up 7 bases, with 21 bases separating them. The V gene's germline CDR1 is SGHVS and CDR2 FQNEAQ.

The genes are TRBV5-1 and TRBJ2-5; a weak D match, TRBD2 (6 bases). The V gene's germline CDR1 is SGHRS and CDR2 YFSETQ. The CDR3 runs to 12 residues. Deletions cut 2 bases from V and 7 bases from J, with 9 bases between. The CDR3 reads CASSLEGGTQYF. CDR3 bases: TGCGCCAGCAGCTTAGAGGGAGGGACCCAGTACTTC. Complete variable domain (other parts from reference TRBV5-1 and TRBJ2-5): KAGVTQTPRYLIKTRGQQVTLSCSPISGHRSVSWYQQTPGQGLQFLFEYFSETQRNKGNFPGRFSGRQFSNSRSEMNVSTLELGDSALYLCASSLEGGTQYFGPGTRLLVL.

The chain combines TRBV5-6 with TRBJ1-1; a possible D gene is TRBD1 (6 bases). The CDR3 contains 14 residues. CDR1 and CDR2 (germline): SGHDT, YYEEEE. The V end lost 2 bases, the J end lost 5 bases, and 13 bases lay between the germline ends. The CDR3 DNA reads as TGTGCCAGCAGCTTCGGACAGCCCAGGACTGAAGCTTTCTTT. Protein product: CASSFGQPRTEAFF.

The rearrangement links TRBV7-2 to TRBJ2-3; 7 bases agree with TRBD2. This CDR3 region has 14 residues. From germline, CDR1 is SGHTA and CDR2 FQGNSA. V lost 6 bases to trimming and J lost 3 bases; unmatched junction nucleotides: 6. The CDR3 DNA is TGTGCCAGCAGAAAGGGCGGGGGAACAGATACGCAGTATTTT. It yields the protein CASRKGGGTDTQYF.

The chain couples TRBV7-3 to TRBJ1-1; 12 nucleotides agree with TRBD1. Unmatched junction bases numbered 5, after V lost 5 bases and J lost 4 bases. CDR3 length equals 15 residues. Germline V gene data show CDR1 as SGHTA and CDR2 as FQGTGA. CDR3 bases: TGTGCCAGCAGCGCCGGGACAGGGGGCCTCACTGAAGCTTTCTTT. It encodes CASSAGTGGLTEAFF.

The chain is built from TRBV6-5 and TRBJ2-7, with 7 nucleotides matching TRBD2. Germline CDR1 MNHEY, CDR2 SVGAGI. The CDR3 covers 14 residues. V lost 6 bases, J lost 6 bases, and 11 bases stayed unmatched. CDR3 residues: CASSRSGGGSEQYF. CDR3 in DNA: TGTGCCAGCAGCCGAAGTGGGGGGGGGAGCGAGCAGTACTTC.

This clone appeared a single time. V gene TRBV7-2 combines with J gene TRBJ2-2; possibly TRBD2 for D (5 bases). The CDR3 extends over 15 amino acids. The germline V and J ends were trimmed by 3 bases and 1 base, with 9 bases remaining between them. CDR1 is SGHTA and CDR2 is FQGNSA in the germline V gene. CDR3 residues: CASSFAGMNTGELFF. In nucleotides, the CDR3 is TGTGCCAGCAGCTTTGCGGGTATGAACACCGGGGAGCTGTTTTTT.

This sequence joins TRBV5-1 and TRBJ2-3; D is ambiguous. Per the germline V gene, CDR1 is SGHRS and CDR2 is YFSETQ. The CDR3 totals 13 residues. V was cut by 3 bases and J by 0 bases, with 5 bases left in between. The chain's CDR3 is CASSSVSTDTQYF. The CDR3 DNA is TGCGCCAGCAGCTCCGTGAGCACAGATACGCAGTATTTT.

This clone was picked up one time. The gene calls are TRBV7-9 and TRBJ2-2; no firm D call. The germline CDR1 and CDR2 sequences are SEHNR and FQNEAQ (reference sequence). Trimming removed 1 base at V and 4 bases at J, with 16 bases between. The CDR3 totals 17 residues. CDR3 DNA sequence: TGTGCCAGCAGCTTAGAGTTCGGTACCCGAGTCACCGGGGAGCTGTTTTTT. Its protein product is CASSLEFGTRVTGELFF.

The CDR3 region has the DNA TGTGCCTGGAGTGTATCCAGGGCTGGAAACACCATATATTTT. Protein: CAWSVSRAGNTIYF. The chain uses TRBV30 and TRBJ1-3; possible D gene TRBD1, 5 bases. The ends were cut back, 0 bases at V and 2 bases at J, with 8 bases in the middle. From germline, CDR1 is GTSNPN and CDR2 SVGIG (reference sequence). This CDR3 spans 14 amino acids.

The chain carries TRBV19 and TRBJ2-4; maybe TRBD1 (6 bases). The V end lost 3 bases, the J end lost 1 base, and 13 bases lay between the germline ends. Germline V gene lookup returns CDR1 LNHDA and CDR2 SQIVND (reference sequence). This CDR3 has 16 residues. The CDR3, as DNA: TGTGCCAGTAGTATCGGGACAAACCGGGCCAAAAACATTCAGTACTTC. Protein product: CASSIGTNRAKNIQYF.

The genes are TRBV19 and TRBJ2-1, with 13 bases that match TRBD2. Trimming at V came to 3 bases and at J to 0 bases, leaving 5 bases not matched to a gene. This CDR3 has 18 residues. The germline V gene has CDR1 LNHDA and CDR2 SQIVND (reference sequence). In nucleotides, the CDR3 is TGTGCCAGTAGTATTGGACTAGCGGGAGCCGCCTCCTACAATGAGCAGTTCTTC. Protein sequence: CASSIGLAGAASYNEQFF.

This clone was counted once. The V call is TRBV6-1, the J call TRBJ1-5; tentatively, D is TRBD1 (6 bases). This CDR3 is built from 14 residues. Per germline, CDR1 MNHNS and CDR2 SASEGT. V was clipped by 5 bases and J by 3 bases, with 11 bases between them. The CDR3 sequence is CASSLQGNNQPQHF. CDR3 nucleotides: TGTGCCAGCAGTTTACAGGGTAACAATCAGCCCCAGCATTTT.

The rearrangement joins TRBV6-5 to TRBJ2-5; the D gene could be TRBD1 or TRBD2 (5 bases each). With the DNA end fitting TRBJ2-7 better, the J assignment may be wrong. CDR1 MNHEY and CDR2 SVGAGI come from the germline V gene. The CDR3 is made up of 12 amino acids. The CDR3, as DNA: TGTGGTGTGAGAGGGGCTTCCTACGAGCAGTACTTC. This encodes CGVRGASYEQYF.

V and J are TRBV5-4 and TRBJ2-7, with 12 positions matching TRBD2. The CDR3 extends over 15 amino acids. V was clipped by 4 bases and J by 10 bases; unmatched bases: 12. CDR1 and CDR2 (germline): SGHNT, YYREEE (reference sequence). The CDR3 DNA reads as TGTGCCAGCAGCCCCGAGGCTAGCGGGGGGGTTCGCCAGTACTTC. This codes for CASSPEASGGVRQYF.

This clone was detected only a few times. The V gene is TRBV10-3, the J gene TRBJ1-4, with a weak D call TRBD1 (5 bases). The V end lost 5 bases, the J end lost 5 bases, and 15 bases lay between the germline ends. The length of the CDR3 is 15 residues. Germline CDR1 and CDR2: ENHRY and SYGVKD. CDR3: CAISTPGLGNEKLFF. The CDR3 bases are TGTGCCATCAGTACTCCGGGACTGGGGAATGAAAAACTGTTTTTT.

This rearrangement joins TRBV7-9 to TRBJ2-3; D perhaps matches TRBD1 (5 bases). The CDR3 sequence is 16 residues long. Between the trimmed V and J ends, which lost 0 bases and 0 bases, there was a span of 10 bases. CDR1 SEHNR and CDR2 FQNEAQ come from the germline V gene (reference sequence). The CDR3 DNA is TGTGCCAGCAGCTTAGCAGGCAGGACAAGCACAGATACGCAGTATTTT. Translation gives CASSLAGRTSTDTQYF.

J is TRBJ1-3 and V is TRBV4-1; perhaps TRBD1 as D (6 bases). Germline values: CDR1 MGHRA, CDR2 YSYEKL. V lost 0 bases and J lost 0, with 15 bases in between. CDR3 length: 18 amino acids. The CDR3 protein is CASSQDWASGVSGNTIYF. CDR3 coding DNA: TGCGCCAGCAGCCAAGATTGGGCCTCAGGGGTCTCTGGAAACACCATATATTTT.

V and J are TRBV7-3 and TRBJ2-2; D could derive from TRBD1 or TRBD2 (5 bases each). Trimming cost V 5 bases and J 3 bases, with 19 bases left between them. The CDR3 consists of 17 residues. The germline gives CDR1 SGHTA, CDR2 FQGTGA. CDR3 protein: CASSQLLGPGHTGELFF. The CDR3 DNA is TGTGCCAGCAGCCAACTGCTGGGGCCGGGGCACACCGGGGAGCTGTTTTTT.

The chain links TRBV18 to TRBJ2-3; TRBD2 matches at 10 bases. CDR3 length equals 15 residues. The germline gives CDR1 KGHSH, CDR2 LQKENI. After removal of 6 bases from V and 6 bases from J, the junction contained 9 bases not matched to a gene. DNA of the CDR3: TGTGCCAGCTCTCACGGACTAGCGGATGGGGATACGCAGTATTTT. This encodes CASSHGLADGDTQYF. Full variable domain (missing parts from reference TRBV18 and TRBJ2-3): NAGVMQNPRHLVRRRGQEARLRCSPMKGHSHVYWYRQLPEEGLKFMVYLQKENIIDESGMPKERFSAEFPKEGPSILRIQQVVRGDSAAYFCASSHGLADGDTQYFGPGTRLTVL.

V gene TRBV5-1 combines with J gene TRBJ2-5; 11 bases agree with TRBD1. Germline V gene data show CDR1 as SGHRS and CDR2 as YFSETQ. Losses at the gene ends were 4 bases for V and 4 bases for J; bases not matched to a gene: 6. The CDR3 is 15 residues long. The DNA of the CDR3 is TGCGCCAGCAGCGGAAGGACAGGGGGCGGAGAGACCCAGTACTTC. Translating gives CASSGRTGGGETQYF.

The chain carries TRBV29-1 and TRBJ2-7, with D perhaps given as TRBD1 or TRBD2 (5 bases each). The V end lost 7 bases, the J end lost 7 bases, and 14 bases lay between the germline ends. The length of the CDR3 is 11 residues. The germline gives CDR1 SQVTM, CDR2 ANQGSEA. CDR3: CSGGTTEEQYF. Here the CDR3 DNA reads TGCAGCGGGGGGACCACGGAGGAGCAGTACTTC.

The V and J genes are TRBV7-9 and TRBJ2-6; D may be TRBD2 (6 bases). Germline CDR1 SEHNR, CDR2 FQNEAQ (reference sequence). The CDR3 is 18 residues long. Trimming shortened V by 0 bases and J by 0 bases, and 12 bases separated the two germline ends. The CDR3 spells CASSLAGGVYSGANVLTF. The CDR3 nucleotides are TGTGCCAGCAGCTTAGCCGGGGGTGTATACTCTGGGGCCAACGTCCTGACTTTC.

V is TRBV18 and J is TRBJ1-2, with D possibly being TRBD1 (5 bases). The CDR3 covers 15 residues. Deletions cut 0 bases from V and 3 bases from J, with 11 bases between. Germline CDR1 is KGHSH and CDR2 is LQKENI. For the CDR3, the DNA is TGTGCCAGCTCACCACCGACAGAGGGCGACTATGGCTACACCTTC. Protein sequence: CASSPPTEGDYGYTF.

The chain uses TRBV12-5 and TRBJ2-6; no clear D. The CDR3 has 16 amino acids. From germline, CDR1 is LGHNT and CDR2 FRNRAP. The V end was cut by 4 bases, the J end by 0 bases, with 10 bases between. In nucleotides, the CDR3 is TGTGCTAGTGGTTCATCAGCCCCCTCTGGGGCCAACGTCCTGACTTTC. Encoded protein: CASGSSAPSGANVLTF.

V is TRBV10-3 and J is TRBJ1-2; 8 nucleotides line up with TRBD1. The CDR3 sequence is 14 residues long. With 4 bases clipped from V and 0 bases from J, the junction kept 1 base outside the gene matches. Germline CDR1 is ENHRY and CDR2 is SYGVKD. The CDR3 loop is CAISGTGTNYGYTF. CDR3 bases: TGTGCCATCAGTGGGACAGGGACTAACTATGGCTACACCTTC.